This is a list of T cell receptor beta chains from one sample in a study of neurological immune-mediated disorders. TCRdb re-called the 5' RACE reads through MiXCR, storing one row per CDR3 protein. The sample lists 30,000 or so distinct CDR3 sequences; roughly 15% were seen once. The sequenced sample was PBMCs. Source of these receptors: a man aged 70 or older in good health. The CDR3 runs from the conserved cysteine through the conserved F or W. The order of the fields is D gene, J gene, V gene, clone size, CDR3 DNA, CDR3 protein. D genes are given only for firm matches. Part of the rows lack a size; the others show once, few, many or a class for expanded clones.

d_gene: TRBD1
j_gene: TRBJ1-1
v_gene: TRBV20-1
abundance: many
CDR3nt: TGCAGTGCCCCGGGACAGAGGGGGACTGAAGCTTTCTTT
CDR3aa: CSAPGQRGTEAFF

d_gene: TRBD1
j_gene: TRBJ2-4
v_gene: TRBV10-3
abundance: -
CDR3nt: TGTGCCATCAGTGAAGAGGGGGCGAGAGATTGGGGAAACATTCAGTACTTC
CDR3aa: CAISEEGARDWGNIQYF

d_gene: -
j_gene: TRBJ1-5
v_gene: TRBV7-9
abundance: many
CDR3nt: TGTGCCAGCAGCTTAGTTACGGGGAATTGCAATCAGCCCCAGCATTTT
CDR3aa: CASSLVTGNCNQPQHF

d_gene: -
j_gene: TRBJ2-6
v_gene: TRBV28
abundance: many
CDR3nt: TGTGCCAGCAGTACAACCACCGGGACAAAAAGTAGCTCTGGGGCCAACGTCCTGACTTTC
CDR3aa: CASSTTTGTKSSSGANVLTF

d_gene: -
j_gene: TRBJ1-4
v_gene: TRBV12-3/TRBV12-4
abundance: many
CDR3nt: TGTGCCAGCAAAAATCACGGTGCAACTAATGAAAAACTGTTTTTT
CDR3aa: CASKNHGATNEKLFF

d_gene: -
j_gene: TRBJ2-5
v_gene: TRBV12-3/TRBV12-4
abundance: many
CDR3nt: TGTGCCAGCACCCTGGGGCAGAGCCAAGAGACCCAGTACTTC
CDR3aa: CASTLGQSQETQYF

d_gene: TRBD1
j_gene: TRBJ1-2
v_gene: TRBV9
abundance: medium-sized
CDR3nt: TGTGCCAGCAGCGGCCGGGACAGTAAATACTATGGCTACACCTTC
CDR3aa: CASSGRDSKYYGYTF

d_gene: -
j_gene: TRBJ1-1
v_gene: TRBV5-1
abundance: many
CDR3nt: TGCGCCAGCAGCTTGGCACAGGAATACACTGAAGCTTTCTTT
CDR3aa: CASSLAQEYTEAFF

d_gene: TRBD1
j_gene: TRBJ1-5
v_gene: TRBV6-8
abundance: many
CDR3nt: TGTGCCAGCAGTTACGACTCGGGACAGAGATATAGCAATCAGCCCCAGCATTTT
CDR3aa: CASSYDSGQRYSNQPQHF

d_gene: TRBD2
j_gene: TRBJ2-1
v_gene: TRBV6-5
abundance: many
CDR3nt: TGTGCCAGCAGTTACTGGGGGACTAGCGGCCACAATGAGCAGTTCTTC
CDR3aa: CASSYWGTSGHNEQFF

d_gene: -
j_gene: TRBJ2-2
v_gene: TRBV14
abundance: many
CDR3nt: TGTGCCAGCAGCCAAGATAGGTGGACAACCGGGGAGCTGTTTTTT
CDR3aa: CASSQDRWTTGELFF

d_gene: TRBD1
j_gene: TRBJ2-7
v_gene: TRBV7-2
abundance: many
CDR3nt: TGTGCCAGCAGCTTAGCCTCCTTGGTATGGGACAGGACGAAATCCTACGAGCAGTACTTC
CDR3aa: CASSLASLVWDRTKSYEQYF

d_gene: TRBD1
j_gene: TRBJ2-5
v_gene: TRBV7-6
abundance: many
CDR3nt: TGTGCCAGCAGCAAAGCGACAGGGGGCGCGGGGGAGACCCAGTACTTC
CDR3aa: CASSKATGGAGETQYF

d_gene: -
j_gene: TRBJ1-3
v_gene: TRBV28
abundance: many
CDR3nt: TGTGCCAGCAGTTGGGGGGACAACTCTGGAAACACCATATATTTT
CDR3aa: CASSWGDNSGNTIYF

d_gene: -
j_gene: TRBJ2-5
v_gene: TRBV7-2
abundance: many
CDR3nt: TGTGCCAGCAGCTTTACGACCGAAGAGACCCAGTACTTC
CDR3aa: CASSFTTEETQYF

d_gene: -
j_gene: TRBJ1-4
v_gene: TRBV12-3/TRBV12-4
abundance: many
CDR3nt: TGTGCCAGCAGTTTAGATTCAGAAAAACTGTTTTTT
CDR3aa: CASSLDSEKLFF

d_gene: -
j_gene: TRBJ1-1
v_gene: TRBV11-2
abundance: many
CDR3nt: TGTGCCAGCAGCTTAGATGGACGCATGAACACTGAAGCTTTCTTT
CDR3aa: CASSLDGRMNTEAFF

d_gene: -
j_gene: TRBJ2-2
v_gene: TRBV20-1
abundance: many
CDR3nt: TGCAGTGCTAGAGATCTGACAGCTGGCGGGGAGCTGTTTTTT
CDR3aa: CSARDLTAGGELFF

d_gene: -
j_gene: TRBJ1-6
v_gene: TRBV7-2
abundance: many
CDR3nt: TGTGCCAGCAGCTTAATGATGGGCACTAATTCACCCCTCCACTTT
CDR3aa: CASSLMMGTNSPLHF

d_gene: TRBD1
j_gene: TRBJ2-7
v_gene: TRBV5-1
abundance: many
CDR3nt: TGCGCCAGCAGCCCAGGGGGCTCAAGGATCTACGAGCAGTACTTC
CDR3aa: CASSPGGSRIYEQYF

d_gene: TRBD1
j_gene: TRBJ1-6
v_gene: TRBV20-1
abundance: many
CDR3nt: TGCAGTGCTAGAGCCCGGACAGGGAGCTCACCCCTCCACTTT
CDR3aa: CSARARTGSSPLHF

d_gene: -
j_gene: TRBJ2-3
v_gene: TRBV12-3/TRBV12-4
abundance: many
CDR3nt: TGTGCCAGCAGTTCTAGTCTTAGCACAGATACGCAGTATTTT
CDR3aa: CASSSSLSTDTQYF

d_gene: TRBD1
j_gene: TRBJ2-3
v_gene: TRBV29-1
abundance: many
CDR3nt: TGCAGCGTTGGGGGACAGAACACAGATACGCAGTATTTT
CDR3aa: CSVGGQNTDTQYF

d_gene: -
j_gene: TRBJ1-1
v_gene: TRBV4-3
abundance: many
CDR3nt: TGCGCCAGCAGCCAAGATGTCGGCCGCGGCACTGAAGCTTTCTTT
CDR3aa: CASSQDVGRGTEAFF

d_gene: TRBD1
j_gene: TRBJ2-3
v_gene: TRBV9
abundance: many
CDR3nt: TGTGCCAGCAGCCCCCGTAGTCGGGGACAGGAGACGCAGTATTTT
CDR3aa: CASSPRSRGQETQYF

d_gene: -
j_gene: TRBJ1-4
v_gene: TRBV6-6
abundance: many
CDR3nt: TGTGCCAGCAGTTACTCGTTCTCAACTAATGAAAAACTGTTTTTT
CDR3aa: CASSYSFSTNEKLFF

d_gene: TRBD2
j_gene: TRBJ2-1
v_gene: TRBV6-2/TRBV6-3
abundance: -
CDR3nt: TGTGCCAGCATGACACTAGCGGGATCCTACAATGAGCAGTTCTTC
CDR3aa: CASMTLAGSYNEQFF

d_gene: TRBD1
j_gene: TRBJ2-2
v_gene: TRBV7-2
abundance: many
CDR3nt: TGTGCCAGCAGCCCCCGGGACAGGGCAACCGGGGAGCTGTTTTTT
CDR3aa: CASSPRDRATGELFF

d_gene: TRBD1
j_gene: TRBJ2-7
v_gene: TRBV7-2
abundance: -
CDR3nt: TGTGCCAGTAGCCTCCAGGGGGCGCGGCACGAGCAGTACTTC
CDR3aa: CASSLQGARHEQYF